This is a list of T cell receptor beta chains from one sample in a study of shared clonotypes between healthy human individuals. This table comes from immunoSEQ multiplex PCR, and its TCRdb copy is limited to in-frame clones, with some not included. The data contain about 680,000 clones, more than 70% of them singletons. Sequenced material: memory CD4+ T cells sorted from blood. These receptors all come from a woman aged 25 to 39 in good health. Both conserved end residues are trimmed from each CDR3. Some rows mark clone size as missing; the rest say once, few, many or name a class of expanded clone.

j_call: TRBJ1-4
v_call: TRBV2
clone_size: -
cdr3_aa: ASSDQRYNEKLF

j_call: TRBJ1-1
v_call: TRBV28
clone_size: -
cdr3_aa: ASNPGGTGNTEAF

j_call: TRBJ1-5
v_call: TRBV5-1
clone_size: few
cdr3_aa: ASSLGDRDAQPQH

j_call: TRBJ1-2
v_call: TRBV11-2
clone_size: -
cdr3_aa: ASSFFGGGYT

j_call: TRBJ2-7
v_call: TRBV7-8
clone_size: -
cdr3_aa: ASSRDRVYEQY

j_call: TRBJ1-3
v_call: TRBV18
clone_size: -
cdr3_aa: ASSQGQEGAGNTIY

j_call: TRBJ1-5
v_call: TRBV28
clone_size: -
cdr3_aa: AGRRYNSNQPQH

j_call: TRBJ2-5
v_call: TRBV7-6
clone_size: -
cdr3_aa: ASSLAGPSGRETQY

j_call: TRBJ2-7
v_call: TRBV5-1
clone_size: -
cdr3_aa: ASSFQGPPSEQY

j_call: TRBJ2-7
v_call: TRBV18
clone_size: -
cdr3_aa: ASSPVDGSGPYEQY

j_call: TRBJ2-1
v_call: TRBV9
clone_size: many
cdr3_aa: ASSVDTSGRTYNEQF

j_call: TRBJ1-2
v_call: TRBV15
clone_size: -
cdr3_aa: ATSRGQGAGNYGYT

j_call: TRBJ1-1
v_call: TRBV19
clone_size: -
cdr3_aa: ASLSVGQGRIAF

j_call: TRBJ1-1
v_call: TRBV18
clone_size: -
cdr3_aa: ASSPQAQGSTEAF

j_call: TRBJ2-7
v_call: TRBV27
clone_size: -
cdr3_aa: ASSLREPFYEQY

j_call: TRBJ1-4
v_call: TRBV5-1
clone_size: -
cdr3_aa: ASSYGGQSEKLF

j_call: TRBJ1-5
v_call: TRBV7-9
clone_size: -
cdr3_aa: ASSLAGGINQPQH

j_call: TRBJ2-1
v_call: TRBV27
clone_size: -
cdr3_aa: ASSLRQGEQF

j_call: TRBJ1-1
v_call: TRBV5-1
clone_size: -
cdr3_aa: ASSPLTGNTEAF

j_call: TRBJ2-3
v_call: TRBV15
clone_size: few
cdr3_aa: ATSRDTGLVEGDTQY

j_call: TRBJ2-5
v_call: TRBV5-5
clone_size: -
cdr3_aa: ASSFYRRQGLETQY

j_call: TRBJ2-3
v_call: TRBV25-1
clone_size: once
cdr3_aa: ASTGTGGTDTQY

j_call: TRBJ2-7
v_call: TRBV30
clone_size: -
cdr3_aa: AWRIGLGSYEQY

j_call: TRBJ2-2
v_call: TRBV2
clone_size: few
cdr3_aa: ASSKENTGELF

j_call: TRBJ1-1
v_call: TRBV7-9
clone_size: -
cdr3_aa: ASSFMLAENTEAF

j_call: TRBJ2-3
v_call: TRBV4-2
clone_size: -
cdr3_aa: ASSQELTDTQY

j_call: TRBJ2-5
v_call: TRBV28
clone_size: few
cdr3_aa: ASSRPRGLETQY

j_call: TRBJ1-1
v_call: TRBV5-1
clone_size: -
cdr3_aa: ASSTRGGEETEAF

j_call: TRBJ1-4
v_call: TRBV6-1
clone_size: -
cdr3_aa: ASSPLRTGGEKLF

j_call: TRBJ2-1
v_call: TRBV4-2
clone_size: few
cdr3_aa: ASSQVIAGISYNEQF

j_call: TRBJ1-1
v_call: TRBV11-2
clone_size: -
cdr3_aa: ASSMGAMNTEAF

j_call: TRBJ1-1
v_call: TRBV19
clone_size: -
cdr3_aa: ASSMTGGTEAF

j_call: TRBJ1-1
v_call: TRBV5-1
clone_size: -
cdr3_aa: ASSGRGLATEAF

j_call: TRBJ2-1
v_call: TRBV28
clone_size: -
cdr3_aa: ASSPRSLTSGSYNEQF

j_call: TRBJ1-2
v_call: TRBV28
clone_size: -
cdr3_aa: ASMPGNYGYT

j_call: TRBJ1-1
v_call: TRBV6-1
clone_size: -
cdr3_aa: ASTLDSGLEAF

j_call: TRBJ2-7
v_call: TRBV10-1
clone_size: -
cdr3_aa: ASSETGGGQY

j_call: TRBJ1-1
v_call: TRBV28
clone_size: -
cdr3_aa: ASSYFYPSGQKNTEAF

j_call: TRBJ2-7
v_call: TRBV5-6
clone_size: -
cdr3_aa: ASSPLGAYEQY

j_call: TRBJ2-1
v_call: TRBV19
clone_size: -
cdr3_aa: ASSTGTNYNEQF

j_call: TRBJ2-1
v_call: TRBV5-1
clone_size: -
cdr3_aa: ASSLGTSGNKQF

j_call: TRBJ2-1
v_call: TRBV5-1
clone_size: -
cdr3_aa: ASSHGISYNEQF

j_call: TRBJ2-2
v_call: TRBV6-1
clone_size: -
cdr3_aa: ASRRQMTGELF

j_call: TRBJ1-2
v_call: TRBV6-5
clone_size: -
cdr3_aa: ASSFGGHQGYT

j_call: TRBJ2-7
v_call: TRBV6-5
clone_size: -
cdr3_aa: ASSYWGSGSSYEQY

j_call: TRBJ1-5
v_call: TRBV7-6
clone_size: -
cdr3_aa: ASSLRPGHQPQH

j_call: TRBJ1-2
v_call: TRBV6-6
clone_size: -
cdr3_aa: ASSSFNRDGYT